This TCR beta chain was sequenced for a study of identical twins. Study-level results: The study found that models underestimated out-of-frame TCR alpha sharing in monozygotic twins. There were fewer insertions in abundant cord blood beta clonotypes, but memory repertoires showed no such pattern. In drawing conclusions, the study used cross-sectional statistical analysis and did not follow the same donors.

This clonotype was observed a few times. Its target is not known. TCRdb ran MiXCR on the 5' RACE reads and lists one entry per CDR3 protein. The profile shows about 1.7 million distinct CDR3 sequences, more than 30% of them singletons. All of the donors were Caucasians in good health. What was sequenced was cord blood. The receptor's source is a newborn girl in good health.

CDR3 sequence reads: CSARDPRDRGNEQFF. In nucleotides, the CDR3 is TGCAGTGCTAGAGATCCCAGGGACAGGGGCAATGAGCAGTTCTTC. The chain carries TRBV20-1 and TRBJ2-1, with 10 bases fitting TRBD1. CDR3 length: 15 residues. The germline V gene has CDR1 DFQATT and CDR2 SNEGSKA (reference sequence). V was clipped by 0 bases and J by 6 bases; unmatched bases: 5.